The present entry profiles one T cell receptor (beta chain) with its context. Its cognate antigen is unknown. The PCR was carried out with 60 Vbeta primers and 13 Jbeta primers. TCRdb's copy holds only in-frame clones and misses some; the assay was immunoSEQ multiplex PCR. The profile covers 95,000 to 100,000 clones, with 78% appearing a single time and less than 0.95% taken by the ten largest. This specimen comes from a study of cytomegalovirus exposure and HLA in healthy donors. The CDR3 consists of 13 residues. The V end was cut by 5 bases, the J end by 12 bases, with 17 bases between. Germline CDR1 MDHEN, CDR2 SYDVKM. Findings and limits, study-wide: Analysis performed later showed TCR beta chains linked to HLA being more clonally expanded than equally common others. Associated with cytomegalovirus, according to the listing, were about 160 TCR beta chains. Roughly even sequencing depth across donors was the assumption behind the presence/absence analyses.

This clonotype originated in a woman aged 60-70 years in good health and CMV-seronegative. Material for sequencing was PBMCs. This rearrangement joins TRBV28 to TRBJ2-1; D might be TRBD1 (5 bases). CDR3 residues: CASSPAAGQWQFF. For the CDR3, the DNA is TGTGCCAGCAGTCCAGCCGCTGGACAATGGCAGTTCTTC.